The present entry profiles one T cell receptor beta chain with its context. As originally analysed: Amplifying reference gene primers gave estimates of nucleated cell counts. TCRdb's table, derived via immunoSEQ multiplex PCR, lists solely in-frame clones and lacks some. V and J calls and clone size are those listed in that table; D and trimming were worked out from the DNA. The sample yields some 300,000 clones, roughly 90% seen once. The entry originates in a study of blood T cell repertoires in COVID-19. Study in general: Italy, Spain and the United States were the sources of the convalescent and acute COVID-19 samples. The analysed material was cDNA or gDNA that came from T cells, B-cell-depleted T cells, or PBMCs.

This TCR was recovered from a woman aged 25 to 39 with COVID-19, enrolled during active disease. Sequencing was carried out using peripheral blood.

DNA for the CDR3: TGTGCCAGCAGCAAAGGGGGACAGGGGAACACCGGGGAGCTGTTTTTT. Its protein product is CASSKGGQGNTGELFF. This chain uses TRBV11-2 with TRBJ2-2; 9 bases agree with TRBD1. Per the germline V gene, CDR1 is SGHAT and CDR2 is FQNNGV. V lost 5 bases to trimming and J lost 1 base; unmatched junction nucleotides: 5. The CDR3 is 16 residues long.